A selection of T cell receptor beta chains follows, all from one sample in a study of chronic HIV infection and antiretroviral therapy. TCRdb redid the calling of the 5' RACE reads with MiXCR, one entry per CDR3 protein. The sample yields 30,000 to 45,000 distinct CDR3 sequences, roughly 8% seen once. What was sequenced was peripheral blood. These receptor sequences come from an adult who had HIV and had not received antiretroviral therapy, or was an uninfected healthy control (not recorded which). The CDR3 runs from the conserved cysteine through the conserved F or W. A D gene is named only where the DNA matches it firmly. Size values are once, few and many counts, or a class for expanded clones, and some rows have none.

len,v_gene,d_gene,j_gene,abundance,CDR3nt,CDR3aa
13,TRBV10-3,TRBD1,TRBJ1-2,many,TGTGCCATAACGACAGGGGACGAGGGTGGCTACACCTTC,CAITTGDEGGYTF
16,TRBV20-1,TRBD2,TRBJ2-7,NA,TGCAGTGCTAGAGACGCTGGGGGAGGGCTCTCCTACGAGCAGTACTTC,CSARDAGGGLSYEQYF
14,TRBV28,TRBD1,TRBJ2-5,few,TGTGCCAGCAGTATTACAGGGGGCGCCGAGACCCAGTACTTC,CASSITGGAETQYF
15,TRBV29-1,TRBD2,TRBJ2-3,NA,TGCAGCGTTTTCAGACTAGCGGGAGAATCGGATACGCAGTATTTT,CSVFRLAGESDTQYF
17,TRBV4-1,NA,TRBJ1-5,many,TGCGCCAGCAGCCAACGACCGGGACCCCGGCAGCGACAGCCCCAGCATTTT,CASSQRPGPRQRQPQHF
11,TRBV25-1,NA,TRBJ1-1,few,TGTGCCAGCAGTGGGTCCACTGAAGCTTTCTTT,CASSGSTEAFF
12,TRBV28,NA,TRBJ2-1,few,TGTGCCAGCAGTCCTCCAAATGGTGAGCAGTTCTTC,CASSPPNGEQFF
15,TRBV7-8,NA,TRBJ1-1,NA,TGTGCCAGCAGCTCGAAGGGAGGAATGAACACTGAAACTTTCTTT,CASSSKGGMNTETFF
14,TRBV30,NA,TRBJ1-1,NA,TGTGCCTGGAGTGGAGCAGGGCGGGGTGCTGAAGCTTTCTTT,CAWSGAGRGAEAFF
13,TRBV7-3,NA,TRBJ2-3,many,TGTGCCAGCAGTTCACAGGGTGCAGATACGCAGTATTTT,CASSSQGADTQYF
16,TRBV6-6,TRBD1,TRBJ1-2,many,TGTGCCAGCAGTTCGCGTGGGACAGGGGGCGGCTATGGCTACACCTTC,CASSSRGTGGGYGYTF
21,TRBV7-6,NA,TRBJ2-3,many,TGTGCCAGCAGCCTTAGTGTTTTGAGACCCTCCCGAGACAGGCAGGGAGATACGCAGTATTTT,CASSLSVLRPSRDRQGDTQYF
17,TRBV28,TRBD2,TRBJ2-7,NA,TGTGCCAGCAGTTTATTCCCCGGACTAGCGGGAGTAGGCGAGCAGTACTTC,CASSLFPGLAGVGEQYF
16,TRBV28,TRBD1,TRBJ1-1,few,TGTGCCAGCAGTTCCGGGACAGGGGTCATGAACACTGAAGCTTTCTTT,CASSSGTGVMNTEAFF
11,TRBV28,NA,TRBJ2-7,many,TGTGCCAGCAGGAAGTACTACGAGCAGTACTTC,CASRKYYEQYF